This passage covers 18 T cell receptor beta chains from one sample sequenced in a study of blood T cells in healthy people across ages (dated by TCRdb to between 2015 and 2017). The library was obtained by 5' RACE. Sequencing was performed on an Illumina HiSeq 2500. A second about 7 to 12 cycle PCR used a sample-barcoded 5' primer and a J-beta primer mix. The raw public reads went through TCRdb reprocessing: fastp at Q25, MiXCR clone calling, in-frame beta chains kept. Entries that share a CDR3 protein sequence are merged under the most common genes and DNA. For this sample there are 1,500,000 or so distinct CDR3 sequences; 59% appear just once. Roughly 7% of the sample lies in the top ten. Sequencing was done on a sample of blood. The source is a man in his late teens or twenties in good health.

The rearrangement joins TRBV6-2 or TRBV6-3 to TRBJ2-1; 9 bases align to TRBD2. Losses at the gene ends were 6 bases for V and 7 bases for J; bases not matched to a gene: 10. CDR1 is MNHEY, CDR2 SVGEGT, per germline. The CDR3 has 15 residues. The CDR3 reads CASRSPGTSMNEQFF. Written as DNA, the CDR3 is TGTGCCAGCAGAAGCCCCGGGACTAGCATGAATGAGCAGTTCTTC.

The rearrangement joins TRBV29-1 to TRBJ2-3, with 10 bases identical to TRBD1. The junction had 10 bases not matched to a gene; V was cut back by 3 bases and J by 13 bases. The CDR3 extends over 13 amino acids. Germline CDR1 and CDR2: SQVTM and ANQGSEA. The DNA for the CDR3 is TGCAGCGTTGATAGGACAGGGGGACCCTTGGAGTATTTT. This translates into CSVDRTGGPLEYF.

The chain has TRBV29-1 and TRBJ1-2; TRBD1 aligns across 7 bases. The CDR3 loop spans 15 amino acids. V gave up 6 bases and J gave up 3 bases; unmatched junction bases: 13. CDR1 is SQVTM and CDR2 is ANQGSEA in the germline V gene. Here the CDR3 DNA reads TGCAGCGTGGGGGACAGTCTAGCCCGACACTATGGCTACACCTTC. This codes for CSVGDSLARHYGYTF.

This rearrangement joins TRBV29-1 to TRBJ2-3; D gene unclear. Germline V gene data show CDR1 as SQVTM and CDR2 as ANQGSEA. The CDR3 is 13 amino acids. V lost 4 bases and J 0 bases, leaving 8 bases between the germline ends. This CDR3 is CSVALRSTDTQYF. For the CDR3, the DNA is TGCAGCGTTGCTCTTAGAAGCACAGATACGCAGTATTTT.

In this sample, this clonotype turned up a few times. The genes are TRBV7-9 and TRBJ2-7; possible D gene TRBD1, 6 bases. The J call is uncertain, as TRBJ2-5 better fits the DNA end. The CDR3 covers 15 residues. The germline V gene has CDR1 SEHNR and CDR2 FQNEAQ (reference sequence). This chain's CDR3 is CASSSRKGDSETQYF. The CDR3 bases are TGTGCCAGCAGCTCACGAAAGGGGGATAGCGAGACCCAGTACTTC.

The V call is TRBV4-3, the J call TRBJ1-6, with D possibly being TRBD1 (5 bases). V was shortened by 0 bases and J by 8 bases, with 11 bases between the two germline ends. The CDR3 runs 15 residues. CDR1 is LGHNA and CDR2 is YSLEER in the germline V gene. The CDR3 reads CASSQDHGGDSPLHF. CDR3 sequence (DNA): TGCGCCAGCAGCCAAGACCACGGGGGAGATTCACCCCTCCACTTT.

The CDR3 bases are TGTGCCAGCAGTTACTTGGAGGGGGGAGAGGCTGAGCAGTTCTTC. This encodes CASSYLEGGEAEQFF. V and J are TRBV6-2 or TRBV6-3 and TRBJ2-1, with D perhaps TRBD1 or TRBD2 (6 bases each). CDR1 and CDR2 (germline): MNHEY, SVGEGT. CDR3 size: 15 residues. V lost 1 base and J lost 9, with 16 bases in between.

This clonotype was counted only a few times. The chain has TRBV28 and TRBJ1-5, with 7 bases that match TRBD1. Per the germline V gene, CDR1 is MDHEN and CDR2 is SYDVKM. This CDR3 contains 14 residues. The trim removed 6 bases at V and 5 bases at J, leaving 7 bases unmatched. CDR3 sequence: CASSQGVSDQPQHF. CDR3 in DNA: TGTGCCAGCAGCCAGGGGGTGTCGGATCAGCCCCAGCATTTT.

This clonotype has a handful of counts. This chain connects TRBV6-5 to TRBJ2-1; 11 positions agree with TRBD2. Trimming at V came to 6 bases and at J to 8 bases, leaving 9 bases not matched to a gene. Germline assignment: CDR1 MNHEY and CDR2 SVGAGI. CDR3 size: 15 residues. The CDR3 loop is CASSHTSGSFDEQFF. The CDR3, as DNA: TGTGCCAGCAGCCACACTAGCGGGAGTTTCGATGAGCAGTTCTTC.

This chain links TRBV7-9 with TRBJ1-1; D ambiguous. The ends were cut back, 1 base at V and 9 bases at J, with 9 bases in the middle. The length of the CDR3 is 12 residues. Germline values: CDR1 SEHNR, CDR2 FQNEAQ (reference sequence). CDR3 coding DNA: TGTGCCAGCAGCTTAGAGGCCACGAAAGCTTTCTTT. Residues: CASSLEATKAFF. Complete variable domain (other parts from reference TRBV7-9 and TRBJ1-1): DTGVSQNPRHKITKRGQNVTFRCDPISEHNRLYWYRQTLGQGPEFLTYFQNEAQLEKSRLLSDRFSAERPKGSFSTLEIQRTEQGDSAMYLCASSLEATKAFFGQGTRLTVV.

This clonotype has only a few counts. The chain uses TRBV7-9 and TRBJ2-1; D gene unclear. Looked up from germline, CDR1 is SEHNR and CDR2 is FQNEAQ (reference sequence). The V end was cut by 6 bases, the J end by 2 bases, with 17 bases between. The CDR3 runs 16 residues. The CDR3 nucleotides are TGTGCCAGCAGTCGCCCCCTGACTTTGGCCTACAATGAGCAGTTCTTC. Translation gives CASSRPLTLAYNEQFF.

This chain links TRBV28 with TRBJ1-2, with TRBD1 matching over 8 bases. The CDR3 runs to 14 residues. CDR1 is MDHEN, CDR2 SYDVKM, per germline. V lost 4 bases to trimming and J lost 8 bases; unmatched junction nucleotides: 9. The CDR3 DNA is TGTGCCAGCAGTTGGGACAGGCCGTGGAGGGGCTACACCTTC. Its translation: CASSWDRPWRGYTF.

Written as DNA, the CDR3 is TGTGCCATCAGTTTGGGAGTGGGACAGGGATACAATGAGCAGTTCTTC. Translating gives CAISLGVGQGYNEQFF. The V call is TRBV10-3, the J call TRBJ2-1; 9 bases line up with TRBD1. The CDR3 runs 16 residues. CDR1 is ENHRY and CDR2 is SYGVKD in the germline V gene. The V gene end was trimmed by 5 bases and the J gene end by 4 bases; junction bases not matched to a gene: 9.

The V gene is TRBV14, the J gene TRBJ2-7, with D tentatively TRBD2 (7 bases). Germline assignment: CDR1 SGHDN and CDR2 FVKESK. Trimming cost V 2 bases and J 5 bases, with 10 bases left between them. This CDR3 has 13 residues. The CDR3 DNA sequence: TGTGCCAGCAGCCAACGGGGGGCGGACGAGCAGTACTTC. It codes for CASSQRGADEQYF. Combining the CDR3 with reference TRBV14 and TRBJ2-7 gives the whole variable domain EAGVTQFPSHSVIEKGQTVTLRCDPISGHDNLYWYRRVMGKEIKFLLHFVKESKQDESGMPNNRFLAERTGGTYSTLKVQPAELEDSGVYFCASSQRGADEQYFGPGTRLTVT.

The chain joins TRBV3-1 to TRBJ2-7, with D perhaps TRBD2 (6 bases). The CDR3 consists of 14 residues. CDR1 is LGHDT and CDR2 is YNNKEL in the germline V gene (reference sequence). Trimming shortened V by 4 bases and J by 1 base, and 11 bases separated the two germline ends. The CDR3 protein is CASSREEESYEQYF. CDR3 DNA sequence: TGTGCCAGCAGCCGGGAGGAGGAGTCCTACGAGCAGTACTTC.

The chain joins TRBV5-1 to TRBJ2-5; D unclear. Germline CDR1 is SGHRS and CDR2 is YFSETQ. The CDR3 is 13 residues long. Trimming cost V 4 bases and J 11 bases, with 18 bases left between them. For the CDR3, the DNA is TGCGCCAGCAGCCCCATTAATTACAATGAGCAGTACTTC. This gives the protein CASSPINYNEQYF. The variable domain in full, with the rest retrieved from reference TRBV5-1 and TRBJ2-5, is KAGVTQTPRYLIKTRGQQVTLSCSPISGHRSVSWYQQTPGQGLQFLFEYFSETQRNKGNFPGRFSGRQFSNSRSEMNVSTLELGDSALYLCASSPINYNEQYFGPGTRLLVL.

The chain is built from TRBV7-9 and TRBJ2-4, with D perhaps matching TRBD2 (6 bases). Per germline, CDR1 SEHNR and CDR2 FQNEAQ (reference sequence). The CDR3 is made up of 14 amino acids. V was shortened by 6 bases and J by 5 bases, with 14 bases between the two germline ends. CDR3 sequence: CASSNLGEENIQYF. CDR3 sequence (DNA): TGTGCCAGCAGTAACCTGGGGGAGGAAAACATTCAGTACTTC. Complete variable domain (other parts from reference TRBV7-9 and TRBJ2-4): DTGVSQNPRHKITKRGQNVTFRCDPISEHNRLYWYRQTLGQGPEFLTYFQNEAQLEKSRLLSDRFSAERPKGSFSTLEIQRTEQGDSAMYLCASSNLGEENIQYFGAGTRLSVL.

V gene TRBV29-1 combines with J gene TRBJ1-2; 11 nucleotides agree with TRBD1. Looked up from germline, CDR1 is SQVTM and CDR2 is ANQGSEA. There are 14 residues in the CDR3. With V trimmed by 7 bases and J by 1 base, 5 bases remained unmatched. CDR3 region: CSAGQGASNYGYTF. CDR3 sequence (DNA): TGCAGCGCAGGACAGGGGGCTAGTAACTATGGCTACACCTTC.